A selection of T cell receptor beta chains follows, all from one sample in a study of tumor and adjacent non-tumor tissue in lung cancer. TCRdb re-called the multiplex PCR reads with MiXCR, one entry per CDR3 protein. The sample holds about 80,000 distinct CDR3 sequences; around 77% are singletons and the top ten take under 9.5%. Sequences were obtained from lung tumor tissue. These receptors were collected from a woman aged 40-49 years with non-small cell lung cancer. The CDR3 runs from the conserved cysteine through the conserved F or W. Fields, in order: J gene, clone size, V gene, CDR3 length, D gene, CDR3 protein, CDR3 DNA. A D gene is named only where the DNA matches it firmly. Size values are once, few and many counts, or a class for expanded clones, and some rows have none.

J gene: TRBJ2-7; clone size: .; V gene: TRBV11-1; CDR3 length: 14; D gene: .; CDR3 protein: CASGVQDGVYEQYF; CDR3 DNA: TGTGCCAGCGGTGTGCAGGACGGAGTATACGAGCAGTACTTC
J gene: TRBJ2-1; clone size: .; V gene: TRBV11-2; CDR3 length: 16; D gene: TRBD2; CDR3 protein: CASSLGPPAGRNEQFF; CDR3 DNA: TGTGCCAGCAGCTTAGGGCCGCCAGCGGGACGCAATGAGCAGTTCTTC
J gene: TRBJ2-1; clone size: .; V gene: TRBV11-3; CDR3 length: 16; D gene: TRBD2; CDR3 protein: CASSSQGTSGGSEQFF; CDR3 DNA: TGTGCCAGCAGTTCGCAGGGGACTAGCGGGGGCAGTGAGCAGTTCTTC
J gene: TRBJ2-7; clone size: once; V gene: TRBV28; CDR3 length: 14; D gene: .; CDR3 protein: CASSRPGFGREQYF; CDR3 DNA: TGTGCCAGCAGCAGACCGGGCTTTGGTAGAGAGCAGTATTTC
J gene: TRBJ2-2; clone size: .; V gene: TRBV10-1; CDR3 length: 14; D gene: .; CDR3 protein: CASSESVETGELFF; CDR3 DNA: TGCGCCAGCAGTGAGAGTGTGGAAACTGGGGAGTTGTTTTTT
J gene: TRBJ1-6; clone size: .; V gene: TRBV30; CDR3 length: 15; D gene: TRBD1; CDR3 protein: CAYPMGQGRDSPLHF; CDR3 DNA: TGTGCCTACCCGATGGGACAGGGACGAGATTCACCCCTCCACTTT
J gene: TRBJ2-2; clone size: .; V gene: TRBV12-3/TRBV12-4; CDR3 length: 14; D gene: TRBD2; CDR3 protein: CVSKYGRGTGELFF; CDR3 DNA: TGTGTCAGCAAGTATGGGAGGGGTACCGGGGAGCTGTTTTTT
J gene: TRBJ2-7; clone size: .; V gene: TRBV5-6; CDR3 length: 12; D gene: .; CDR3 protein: CASSLRQSPWYF; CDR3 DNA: TGTGCCAGCAGCTTGCGGCAGAGCCCATGGTACTTC
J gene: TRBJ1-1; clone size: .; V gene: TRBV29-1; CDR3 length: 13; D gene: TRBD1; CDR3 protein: CIVDRAVNTEAFF; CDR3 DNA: TGCATCGTTGACAGGGCAGTGAACACTGAAGCTTTCTTT
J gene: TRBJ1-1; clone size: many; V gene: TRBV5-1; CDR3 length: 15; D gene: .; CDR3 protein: CASSSSTGMNTEAFF; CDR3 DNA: TGCGCCAGCAGCTCCTCGACAGGCATGAACACTGAAGCTTTCTTT
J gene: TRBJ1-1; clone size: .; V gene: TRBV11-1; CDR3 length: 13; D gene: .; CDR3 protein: CASSLDGDTKTFF; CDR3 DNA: TGTGCCAGCAGTTTAGATGGTGACACTAAAACTTTCTTT
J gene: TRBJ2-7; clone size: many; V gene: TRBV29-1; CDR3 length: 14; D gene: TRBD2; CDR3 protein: CSALGLAESYEQYF; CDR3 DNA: TGCAGCGCCCTGGGACTAGCGGAGTCCTACGAGCAGTACTTC
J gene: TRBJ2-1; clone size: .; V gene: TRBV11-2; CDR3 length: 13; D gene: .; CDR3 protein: CARGLGGNNEQFF; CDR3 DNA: TGTGCCAGAGGCTTAGGAGGGAACAATGAGCAGTTCTTC
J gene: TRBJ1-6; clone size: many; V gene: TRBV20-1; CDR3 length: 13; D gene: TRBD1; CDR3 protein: CSAIRGRNSPLHF; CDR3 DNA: TGCAGTGCTATTAGGGGGCGGAATTCACCCCTCCACTTT
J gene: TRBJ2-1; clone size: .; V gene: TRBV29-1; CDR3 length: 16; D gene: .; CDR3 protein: CSVVNGISALHSEQFF; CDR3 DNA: TGCAGCGTGGTAAACGGGATTAGCGCTCTACACAGTGAACAGTTCTTC
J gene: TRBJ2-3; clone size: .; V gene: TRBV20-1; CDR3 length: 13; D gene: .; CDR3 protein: CSGGLLGQIRSIF; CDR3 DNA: .
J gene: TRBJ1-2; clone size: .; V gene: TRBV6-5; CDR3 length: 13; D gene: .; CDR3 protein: CVNLGWQNYGYTF; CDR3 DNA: TGTGTCAACCTTGGGTGGCAAAACTATGGCTACACCTTC
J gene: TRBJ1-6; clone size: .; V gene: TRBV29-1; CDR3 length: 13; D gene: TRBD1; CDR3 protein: CNTGTEPNSPLHF; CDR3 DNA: TGCAACACTGGGACAGAACCTAATTCACCCCTCCACTTT
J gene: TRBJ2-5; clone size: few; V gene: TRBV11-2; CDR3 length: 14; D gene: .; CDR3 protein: CAGSLMGEIETQYF; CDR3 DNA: TGTGCCGGCAGCTTAATGGGCGAGATCGAGACCCAGTACTTC
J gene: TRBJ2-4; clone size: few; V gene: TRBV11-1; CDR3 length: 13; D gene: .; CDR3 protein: CASSLRIKNIQYF; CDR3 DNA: TGTGCCAGCAGCCTAAGGATAAAAAACATTCAGTATTTC
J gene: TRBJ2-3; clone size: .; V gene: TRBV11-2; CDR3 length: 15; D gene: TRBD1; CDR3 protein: CASSTRTGGTDTQYF; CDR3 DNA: TGTGCCAGCAGCACTAGGACAGGCGGCACAGATACGCAGTATTTT
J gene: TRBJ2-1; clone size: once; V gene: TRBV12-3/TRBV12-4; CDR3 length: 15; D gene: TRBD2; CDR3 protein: CASIRTSGRAREQFF; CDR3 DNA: TGTGCCAGCATCCGTACTAGCGGGAGGGCCAGGGAGCAGTTCTTC
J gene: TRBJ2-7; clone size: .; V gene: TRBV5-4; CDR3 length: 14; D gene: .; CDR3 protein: CATSLPTDNYEQYF; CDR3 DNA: TGTGCCACCAGCCTACCGACCGACAACTACGAGCAGTACTTC
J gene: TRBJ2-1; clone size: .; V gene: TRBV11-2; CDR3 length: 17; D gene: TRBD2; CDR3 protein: CVSSPGTSGISYNEQFF; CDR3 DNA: TGTGTCAGCAGCCCGGGAACTAGCGGCATTTCCTACAATGAGCAGTTCTTC
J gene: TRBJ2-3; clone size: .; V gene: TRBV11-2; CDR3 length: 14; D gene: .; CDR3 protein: CPNSASALTDTQYF; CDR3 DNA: TGTCCCAACAGCGCTAGTGCTCTCACAGATACGCAGTATTTT
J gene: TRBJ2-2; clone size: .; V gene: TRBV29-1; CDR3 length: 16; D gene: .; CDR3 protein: CSVTGSLGVSGGKLFF; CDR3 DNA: TGTAGCGTTACTGGCTCTCTGGGGGTGTCCGGCGGGAAGCTGTTTTTT
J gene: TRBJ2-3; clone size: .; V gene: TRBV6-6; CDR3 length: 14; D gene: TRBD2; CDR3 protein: CGSMPSGGEDTQLF; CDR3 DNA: TGTGGCAGCATGCCTAGCGGGGGGGAGGATACGCAGTTATTT
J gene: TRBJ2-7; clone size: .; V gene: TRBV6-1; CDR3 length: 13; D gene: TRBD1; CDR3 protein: CASSGTDYYEQYF; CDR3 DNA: TGCGCCAGCAGTGGGACAGACTACTACGAGCAGTACTTC
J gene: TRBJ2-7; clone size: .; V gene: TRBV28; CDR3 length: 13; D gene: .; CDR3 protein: CASRFRGTYERYF; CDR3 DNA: TGTGCCAGCAGATTTCGGGGGACCTACGAGCGGTACTTC
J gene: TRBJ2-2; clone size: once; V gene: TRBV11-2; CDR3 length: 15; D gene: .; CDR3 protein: CAGSPENQNTGELFF; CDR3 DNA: TGTGCCGGTAGCCCCGAAAATCAGAACACCGGGGAACTGTTTTTT
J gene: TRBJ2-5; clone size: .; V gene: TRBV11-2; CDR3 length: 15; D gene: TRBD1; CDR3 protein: CASIKFGQAQETRYF; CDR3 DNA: TGTGCCAGCATCAAATTCGGACAGGCGCAAGAGACCCGGTACTTC
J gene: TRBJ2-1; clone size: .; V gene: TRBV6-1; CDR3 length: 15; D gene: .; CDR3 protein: CASTVPGYTYNERFF; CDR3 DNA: TGTGCCAGCACAGTTCCAGGGTACACCTATAATGAGCGGTTCTTC
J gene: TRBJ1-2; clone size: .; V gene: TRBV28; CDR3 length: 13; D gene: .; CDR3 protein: CASSLIGPYEYTF; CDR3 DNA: TGTGCCAGCAGCTTGATAGGTCCCTATGAATACACCTTC
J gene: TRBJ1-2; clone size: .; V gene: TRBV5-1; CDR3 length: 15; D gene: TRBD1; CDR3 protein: CASNLGGTEDYGYTF; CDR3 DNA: TGCGCCAGCAACTTGGGCGGGACAGAAGACTATGGCTACACCTTC
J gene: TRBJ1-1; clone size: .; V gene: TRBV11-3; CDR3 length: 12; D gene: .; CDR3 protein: CARKEGNTEAFF; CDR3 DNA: TGTGCCAGGAAGGAAGGGAACACTGAAGCTTTCTTT
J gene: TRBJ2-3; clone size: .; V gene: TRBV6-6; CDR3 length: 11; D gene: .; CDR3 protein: CASSEDDTQPF; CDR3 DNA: TGTGCCAGCAGCGAAGATGACACGCAGCCTTTT
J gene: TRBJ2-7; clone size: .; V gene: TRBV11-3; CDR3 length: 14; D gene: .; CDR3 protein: CASSYLEGSYEHYF; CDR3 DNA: TGTGCCAGCAGCTACCTAGAGGGGTCCTACGAGCACTACTTC
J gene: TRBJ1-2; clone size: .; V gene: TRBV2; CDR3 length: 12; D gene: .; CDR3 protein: CASGDWTYGYTF; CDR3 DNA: TGTGCCAGCGGTGATTGGACCTATGGCTACACCTTC
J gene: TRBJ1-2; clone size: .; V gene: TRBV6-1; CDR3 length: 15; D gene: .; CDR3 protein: CASNVRPRTLYDYTF; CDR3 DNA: TGCGCCAGCAACGTCCGCCCTAGGACCCTTTATGACTACACCTTC
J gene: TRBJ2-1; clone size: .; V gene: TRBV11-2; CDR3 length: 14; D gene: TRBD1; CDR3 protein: CASCPRTGYNGQFF; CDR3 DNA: TGTGCCAGCTGTCCGCGGACAGGGTACAATGGGCAGTTCTTC